The 11 T cell receptor beta chains presented below share a single source sample, sequenced in a study of T cells in Graves' hyperthyroidism and ophthalmopathy (dated by TCRdb to about 2019). The protocol used for the library was multiplex PCR. TCRdb lists the instrument as Illumina HiSeq 2000. Amplification of TCR beta CDR3 regions was carried out from RNA transcripts. The first round of RT-PCR for the TCR CDR3 was performed with the HTBI primer set and the Qiagen OneStep RT-PCR kit. TCRdb's own reprocessing of the public reads used fastp at Q25 and MiXCR and kept productive beta chains. Here each entry gathers all rows of one CDR3 protein and keeps the most common genes and DNA. The sample data list around 690,000 distinct CDR3 sequences, and under 25% of these were observed just once. The ten largest clonotypes hold 30% to 40% of the sample. The material sequenced was blood. These receptors were collected from a young man with Graves' ophthalmopathy.

This clonotype was counted a single time. The chain couples TRBV5-4 to TRBJ1-2; 7 bases fit TRBD1. The CDR3 extends over 14 amino acids. Germline-derived CDR1 and CDR2 are SGHNT and YYREEE (reference sequence). V shed 0 bases, J shed 3 bases, and the junction held 2 bases outside the gene matches. The CDR3 bases are TGTGCCAGCAGCTTGGTAACAGGGGACTATGGCTACACCTTC. It is translated as CASSLVTGDYGYTF.

This clonotype appeared many times. The V gene is TRBV29-1, the J gene TRBJ2-3; tentatively, D is TRBD1 or TRBD2 (5 bases each). Germline loops: CDR1 SQVTM, CDR2 ANQGSEA. The CDR3 is 15 amino acids. Trimming cost V 1 base and J 3 bases, with 14 bases left between them. DNA of the CDR3: TGCAGCGTTGAAGTGAAACGGGACGGAACAGATACGCAGTATTTT. Translated: CSVEVKRDGTDTQYF.

This clonotype turned up a few times. This chain joins TRBV25-1 and TRBJ1-2; 9 bases fit TRBD1. CDR1 is MGHDK, CDR2 SYGVNS, per germline. V lost 2 bases and J lost 4; bases outside the gene matches: 11. The CDR3 spans 17 residues. The chain's CDR3 is CASSEGDRATARYGYTF. The CDR3 DNA is TGTGCCAGCAGTGAAGGGGACAGGGCCACGGCTCGCTATGGCTACACCTTC.

In its sample, this clonotype was seen many times. The CDR3 DNA follows: TGTGCCAGCAGTCCCGGACTAGCGGGGCGAACAGATACGCAGTATTTT. Encoded protein: CASSPGLAGRTDTQYF. The chain joins TRBV28 to TRBJ2-3, with 12 bases identical to TRBD2. Germline V gene lookup returns CDR1 MDHEN and CDR2 SYDVKM. Unmatched junction bases numbered 6, after V lost 5 bases and J lost 3 bases. This CDR3 is built from 16 residues.

This clonotype was detected many times. The rearrangement uses TRBV11-2 and TRBJ2-2, with TRBD1 identical over 9 bases. V gave up 4 bases and J gave up 6 bases; unmatched junction bases: 6. This CDR3 spans 15 amino acids. The germline gives CDR1 SGHAT, CDR2 FQNNGV. This chain's CDR3 is CASSWDRVNAGELFF. Written as DNA, the CDR3 is TGTGCCAGCAGCTGGGACAGGGTAAACGCCGGGGAGCTGTTTTTT.

This chain links TRBV4-3 with TRBJ2-7; D might be TRBD1 (6 bases). CDR3 size: 16 residues. Trimming removed 1 base at V and 3 bases at J, with 16 bases between. The germline V gene has CDR1 LGHNA and CDR2 YSLEER. The CDR3 nucleotides read TGCGCCAGCAGCCAAGGCGCAGGGACATATGACTACGAGCAGTACTTC. Protein sequence: CASSQGAGTYDYEQYF.

This clonotype was observed many times. The chain employs TRBV30 and TRBJ2-2; D is undetermined. There are 13 residues in the CDR3. Deletions cut 1 base from V and 0 bases from J, with 3 bases between. CDR1 and CDR2 from the germline V gene are GTSNPN and SVGIG (reference sequence). CDR3 coding DNA: TGTGCCTGGAGTGGCTCGAACACCGGGGAGCTGTTTTTT. Its protein is CAWSGSNTGELFF.

This rearrangement joins TRBV3-1 to TRBJ2-5; 7 positions match TRBD2. V gave up 4 bases and J gave up 4 bases; unmatched junction bases: 9. The CDR3 totals 15 residues. In germline, CDR1 is LGHDT, CDR2 YNNKEL (reference sequence). The CDR3 spells CASSRRGEPGETQYF. DNA of the CDR3: TGTGCCAGCAGCCGTCGGGGGGAACCAGGAGAGACCCAGTACTTC.

This clonotype turned up a few times. Compared with germline, one end of the junction differs, possibly owing to a read error. J is TRBJ2-3 and V is TRBV29-1, with TRBD1 as a possible D gene (5 bases). Germline-derived CDR1 and CDR2 are SQVTM and ANQGSEA. The CDR3 has 13 amino acids. CDR3 in amino acids: CSVDPTGTGTQYF. CDR3 in DNA: TGCAGCGTTGACCCGACGGGCACAGGTACGCAGTATTTT.

V usage is TRBV20-1 and J usage is TRBJ1-5; no reliable D call. Germline CDR1 reads DFQATT; CDR2 reads SNEGSKA (reference sequence). The CDR3 is made up of 14 amino acids. V lost 3 bases and J 0 bases, leaving 9 bases between the germline ends. The CDR3 sequence: CSARLADSNQPQHF. CDR3 sequence (DNA): TGCAGTGCTAGGTTGGCAGATAGCAATCAGCCCCAGCATTTT.

This clonotype was detected ten times or more. V is TRBV12-3 or TRBV12-4 and J is TRBJ1-6; a possible D gene is TRBD1 (6 bases). The CDR3 runs 15 residues. V was shortened by 1 base and J by 6 bases, with 10 bases between the two germline ends. The CDR3 DNA is TGTGCCAGCAGTTTAGGGGGACACTTTAATTCACCCCTCCACTTT. Protein product: CASSLGGHFNSPLHF.